This T cell receptor (beta chain) appears in the sequencing data of a study of blood T cell repertoires in COVID-19. The overall study: Samples representing acute and convalescent COVID-19 were sourced from the United States, Italy and Spain. The analysed material was cDNA or gDNA that came from T cells, B-cell-depleted T cells, or PBMCs.

The junction had 6 bases not matched to a gene; V was cut back by 5 bases and J by 2 bases. Germline V gene data show CDR1 as MDHEN and CDR2 as SYDVKM. CDR3 length equals 16 residues. The data were produced by immunoSEQ multiplex PCR, yet TCRdb's version contains in-frame clones alone and is incomplete. The sample consists of roughly 100,000 clones, 87% of them appearing once. In Seattle, patients joined the study during active infection and were tracked longitudinally. This TCR came from a woman between 50 and 59 years old with COVID-19, enrolled during active disease. Specimen: peripheral blood. The chain carries TRBV28 and TRBJ2-7; 13 bases fit TRBD2. The DNA of the CDR3 is TGTGCCAGCAGTACCCAACTAGCGGGGGGGCCCTACGAGCAGTACTTC. Translation gives CASSTQLAGGPYEQYF.